The 31 T cell receptor beta chains listed next were all sequenced from one sample in a study of blood T cell repertoires in COVID-19. Data came from immunoSEQ multiplex PCR; TCRdb stores just in-frame clones and leaves some out. The sample has 150,000 to 250,000 clones, 94% seen once. Sample: peripheral blood. These TCRs come from a man aged 25 to 45 with COVID-19, enrolled during active disease.

The CDR3 DNA reads as TGTGCCAGCAGCTTGGTAACCGGGGGCACTGAAGCTTTCTTT. Translation gives CASSLVTGGTEAFF. The chain employs TRBV7-9 and TRBJ1-1; D is perhaps TRBD1 (5 bases). Trimming removed 3 bases from V and 4 bases from J, with 12 bases in between. CDR1 is SEHNR, CDR2 FQNEAQ, per germline (reference sequence). This CDR3 comprises 14 residues.

The rearrangement joins TRBV7-9 to TRBJ2-5; 7 bases align to TRBD1. The CDR3 is 16 amino acids. The germline gives CDR1 SEHNR, CDR2 FQNEAQ (reference sequence). V was clipped by 5 bases and J by 3 bases; unmatched bases: 12. CDR3 nucleotides: TGTGCCAGCAGCCCCTTCGGTACAGGGGAAAAAGAGACCCAGTACTTC. It codes for CASSPFGTGEKETQYF.

The chain combines TRBV6-5 with TRBJ2-7; tentatively, D is TRBD1 (5 bases). Germline V CDR1 and CDR2: MNHEY, SVGAGI. The CDR3 is made up of 13 amino acids. V was clipped by 5 bases and J by 0 bases, with 8 bases between them. CDR3 loop: CASSPGPSYEQYF. CDR3 DNA sequence: TGTGCCAGCAGTCCAGGGCCCTCCTACGAGCAGTACTTC.

The V call is TRBV5-4, the J call TRBJ2-5; no definite D call. With 0 bases removed from V and 1 base from J, the gap between germline ends came to 4 bases. CDR1 SGHNT and CDR2 YYREEE come from the germline V gene (reference sequence). The CDR3 is 13 residues long. This CDR3 is CASSLDTQETQYF. As DNA, the CDR3 is TGTGCCAGCAGCTTGGACACCCAAGAGACCCAGTACTTC.

This chain uses TRBV6-1 with TRBJ1-3; D possibly corresponds to TRBD1 (6 bases). Trimming shortened V by 2 bases and J by 4 bases, and 12 bases separated the two germline ends. From germline, CDR1 is MNHNS and CDR2 SASEGT. The length of the CDR3 is 15 residues. The CDR3 loop is CASSELQGIGNTIYF. CDR3 in DNA: TGTGCCAGCAGTGAATTGCAGGGGATCGGAAACACCATATATTTT.

The chain is built from TRBV5-1 and TRBJ1-1; D gene uncertain. Trimming shortened V by 2 bases and J by 6 bases, and 14 bases separated the two germline ends. In germline, CDR1 is SGHRS, CDR2 YFSETQ. This CDR3 has 14 amino acids. CDR3 in amino acids: CASSLVSRGAEAFF. CDR3 in DNA: TGCGCCAGCAGCTTAGTTTCCCGAGGCGCTGAAGCTTTCTTT.

This clone was detected once. This sequence joins TRBV15 and TRBJ2-3; a possible D gene is TRBD2 (5 bases). Germline V gene sequence: CDR1 LNHNV, CDR2 YYDKDF (reference sequence). There are 16 residues in the CDR3. The V and J ends lost 0 bases and 0 bases respectively, with 10 bases between them. The CDR3 here is CATSRDISASTDTQYF. CDR3 DNA sequence: TGTGCCACCAGCAGAGATATTAGCGCGAGCACAGATACGCAGTATTTT.

The chain carries TRBV24-1 and TRBJ2-7; TRBD1 matches 11 bases. The junction had 11 bases not matched to a gene; V was cut back by 3 bases and J by 8 bases. Germline values: CDR1 KGHDR, CDR2 SFDVKD. The CDR3 sequence is 16 residues long. Written as DNA, the CDR3 is TGTGCCACCAGTGATGGCCTCGGGACAGGGGGAGGGAAGCAGTACTTC. Protein product: CATSDGLGTGGGKQYF.

The rearrangement links TRBV4-2 to TRBJ2-1; D call uncertain. Germline V gives CDR1 LGHNA, CDR2 YNFKEQ. The CDR3 runs to 13 residues. Trimming stripped 1 base from V and 6 bases from J, with 7 bases between. Written as DNA, the CDR3 is TGTGCCAGCAGCCAAGTAGCTGGCAATGAGCAGTTCTTC. It codes for CASSQVAGNEQFF.

In DNA form, the CDR3 reads TGTGCCAGCAGGGAGACAGGGGCTCTTGATTCACCCCTCCACTTT. This translates into CASRETGALDSPLHF. The chain uses TRBV5-4 and TRBJ1-6; TRBD1 aligns across 8 bases. The CDR3 is 15 residues long. Unmatched junction bases numbered 9, after V lost 5 bases and J lost 8 bases. Looked up from germline, CDR1 is SGHNT and CDR2 is YYREEE (reference sequence).

The V call is TRBV4-2, the J call TRBJ2-3; D is unclear. The CDR3 contains 15 residues. Germline V gene data show CDR1 as LGHNA and CDR2 as YNFKEQ. The V gene lost 0 bases and the J gene lost 3 bases, with 10 bases spanning the gap. CDR3 region: CASSQDRAITDTQYF. Here the CDR3 DNA reads TGTGCCAGCAGCCAAGATCGAGCGATTACAGATACGCAGTATTTT.

In this sample, this clone turned up once. The J gene is TRBJ1-5, the V gene TRBV9; no clear D. The germline CDR1 and CDR2 sequences are SGDLS and YYNGEE. The CDR3 has 15 residues. The V gene lost 0 bases and the J gene lost 3 bases, with 10 bases spanning the gap. The CDR3 DNA follows: TGTGCCAGCAGCGTAGCTTCGGGTCCCAATCAGCCCCAGCATTTT. Its protein product is CASSVASGPNQPQHF.

The chain employs TRBV2 and TRBJ1-4; TRBD1 matches 8 bases. Per germline, CDR1 SNHLY and CDR2 FYNNEI. The CDR3 is 16 residues long. V was clipped by 3 bases and J by 9 bases; unmatched bases: 12. This CDR3 is CASSEGGQVWSKKLFF. CDR3 coding DNA: TGTGCCAGCAGTGAGGGGGGACAGGTGTGGAGTAAAAAACTGTTTTTT. Full variable domain (rest looked up from reference TRBV2 and TRBJ1-4): EPEVTQTPSHQVTQMGQEVILRCVPISNHLYFYWYRQILGQKVEFLVSFYNNEISEKSEIFDDQFSVERPDGSNFTLKIRSTKLEDSAMYFCASSEGGQVWSKKLFFGSGTQLSVL.

This clone was counted between two and nine times. The V and J genes are TRBV7-9 and TRBJ1-2; 9 nucleotides line up with TRBD1. The CDR3 is 13 residues long. V lost 2 bases to trimming and J lost 8 bases; unmatched junction nucleotides: 3. Germline CDR1 and CDR2: SEHNR and FQNEAQ (reference sequence). In nucleotides, the CDR3 is TGTGCCAGCAGCTTATACAGGGGGCAAGGCTACACCTTC. The encoded protein is CASSLYRGQGYTF.

The V gene is TRBV3-1 (or the pseudogene TRBV3-2), the J gene TRBJ2-5; D might be TRBD1 (5 bases). The germline gives CDR1 LGHDT, CDR2 YNNKEL (reference sequence). The CDR3 has 17 residues. Trimming removed 0 bases from V and 5 bases from J, with 19 bases in between. CDR3 loop: CASSQEGWTITGETQYF. CDR3 in DNA: TGTGCCAGCAGCCAAGAAGGTTGGACAATCACCGGGGAGACCCAGTACTTC.

V and J are TRBV27 and TRBJ1-1, with 9 nucleotides matching TRBD1. Germline V gene lookup returns CDR1 MNHEY and CDR2 SMNVEV (reference sequence). V dropped 5 bases and J dropped 4; count of bases not matched to a gene: 5. There are 14 residues in the CDR3. The CDR3 region is CASSLQGAVTEAFF. DNA for the CDR3: TGTGCCAGCAGTCTACAGGGGGCGGTCACTGAAGCTTTCTTT.

J is TRBJ1-1 and V is TRBV6-2 or TRBV6-3; D might be TRBD1 (5 bases). Trimming removed 6 bases from V and 8 bases from J, with 13 bases in between. Germline V gene sequence: CDR1 MNHEY, CDR2 SVGEGT. The CDR3 has 12 amino acids. CDR3 residues: CASSPTGGEAFF. DNA for the CDR3: TGTGCCAGCAGCCCAACAGGTGGGGAAGCTTTCTTT.

The chain links TRBV19 to TRBJ2-2, with 8 nucleotides matching TRBD2. Germline-derived CDR1 and CDR2 are LNHDA and SQIVND (reference sequence). Trimming removed 4 bases from V and 2 bases from J; junction bases left unmatched: 6. The CDR3 spans 16 residues. The CDR3 coding sequence is TGTGCCAGTAGTACGGGACTAGGGGCCAACACCGGGGAGCTGTTTTTT. Translation: CASSTGLGANTGELFF.

The chain joins TRBV28 to TRBJ2-5, with 11 bases aligning to TRBD1. Looked up from germline, CDR1 is MDHEN and CDR2 is SYDVKM. The CDR3 loop spans 19 amino acids. V lost 4 bases and J lost 5; bases outside the gene matches: 18. In DNA, the CDR3 is TGTGCCAGCAGTTCCGCCGGGACAGGGGGTTGGGATGGATCGGAGACCCAGTACTTC. Translated: CASSSAGTGGWDGSETQYF.

V and J are TRBV3-1 (or the pseudogene TRBV3-2) and TRBJ1-1; 7 bases map to TRBD1. The germline CDR1 and CDR2 sequences are LGHDT and YNNKEL (reference sequence). Germline trimming cut 4 bases from V and 0 bases from J; bases unmatched to any gene: 5. This CDR3 has 15 residues. CDR3 residues: CASSPRTGVNTEAFF. CDR3 nucleotide sequence: TGTGCCAGCAGCCCCAGGACAGGCGTGAACACTGAAGCTTTCTTT.

The V gene is TRBV15, the J gene TRBJ2-4; 10 bases align to TRBD2. Per germline, CDR1 LNHNV and CDR2 YYDKDF (reference sequence). V lost 0 bases, J lost 0 bases, and 8 bases stayed unmatched. This CDR3 has 19 residues. The CDR3 spells CATSREELAGTLAKNIQYF. CDR3 DNA: TGTGCCACCAGCAGAGAGGAACTAGCGGGGACTCTAGCCAAAAACATTCAGTACTTC. Supplemented by reference TRBV15 and TRBJ2-4, the full variable domain reads DAMVIQNPRYQVTQFGKPVTLSCSQTLNHNVMYWYQQKSSQAPKLLFHYYDKDFNNEADTPDNFQSRRPNTSFCFLDIRSPGLGDTAMYLCATSREELAGTLAKNIQYFGAGTRLSVL.

The rearrangement uses TRBV24-1 and TRBJ1-6; D might be TRBD1 (5 bases). The V and J ends lost 5 bases and 10 bases respectively, with 11 bases between them. CDR3 length: 13 amino acids. CDR1 is KGHDR and CDR2 is SFDVKD in the germline V gene. CDR3 in DNA: TGTGCCACCAGTGGTAGGGGCAGATCACCCCTCCACTTT. It is translated as CATSGRGRSPLHF.

The V call is TRBV30, the J call TRBJ1-4, with 9 positions matching TRBD1. This CDR3 is built from 15 residues. V gave up 1 base and J gave up 8 bases; unmatched junction bases: 8. Germline CDR1 reads GTSNPN; CDR2 reads SVGIG (reference sequence). CDR3 DNA: TGTGCCTGGAGTGGAAGGGACAGGGTGCGAGAAAAACTGTTTTTT. This codes for CAWSGRDRVREKLFF.

This chain joins TRBV6-6 and TRBJ1-5, with TRBD1 matching over 8 bases. The CDR3 loop spans 16 amino acids. V was pared by 1 base and J by 2 bases, with 4 bases of the junction left unmatched. Germline V gives CDR1 MNHNY, CDR2 SVGAGI (reference sequence). The CDR3 DNA is TGTGCCAGCAGTTACTTGCAGGGGGCTGGCAATCAGCCCCAGCATTTT. Amino acid sequence: CASSYLQGAGNQPQHF.

This chain uses TRBV3-1 (or the pseudogene TRBV3-2) with TRBJ2-5; TRBD1 aligns across 9 bases. CDR1 LGHDT and CDR2 YNNKEL come from the germline V gene (reference sequence). The length of the CDR3 is 17 residues. V gave up 2 bases and J gave up 4 bases; unmatched junction bases: 11. The CDR3 loop reads CASSQPRTGERSETQYF. CDR3 sequence (DNA): TGTGCCAGCAGCCAACCCCGGACAGGGGAGAGATCAGAGACCCAGTACTTC.

This clone turned up a few times. The chain has TRBV6-5 and TRBJ1-2; maybe TRBD1 (6 bases). Germline loops: CDR1 MNHEY, CDR2 SVGAGI. V dropped 5 bases and J dropped 8 bases, with 21 bases sitting between them. The CDR3 totals 15 residues. The CDR3 coding sequence is TGTGCCAGCAGTCCCAACCCAGGGGCGCTCGGCGGCTACACCTTC. Amino acid sequence: CASSPNPGALGGYTF.

The chain combines TRBV5-4 with TRBJ1-2; no firm D call. V was trimmed by 4 bases and J by 5 bases, leaving 15 bases between them. CDR1 SGHNT and CDR2 YYREEE come from the germline V gene (reference sequence). The CDR3 has 14 residues. The CDR3 sequence is CASSQNGLSYGYTF. The CDR3 nucleotides read TGTGCCAGCAGCCAAAATGGACTGAGTTATGGCTACACCTTC. The whole variable domain, filled in from reference TRBV5-4 and TRBJ1-2, reads ETGVTQSPTHLIKTRGQQVTLRCSSQSGHNTVSWYQQALGQGPQFIFQYYREEENGRGNFPPRFSGLQFPNYSSELNVNALELDDSALYLCASSQNGLSYGYTFGSGTRLTVV.

This clone is a singleton in its sample. The chain carries TRBV7-9 and TRBJ2-5; 9 bases agree with TRBD1. V was pared by 3 bases and J by 3 bases, with 2 bases of the junction left unmatched. Germline V lookup: CDR1 SEHNR, CDR2 FQNEAQ (reference sequence). The CDR3 is 14 residues long. The CDR3 reads CASSFWDREETQYF. In DNA form, the CDR3 reads TGTGCCAGCAGCTTTTGGGACAGGGAAGAGACCCAGTACTTC.

The genes are TRBV27 and TRBJ1-1; D is perhaps TRBD1 (5 bases). Per the germline V gene, CDR1 is MNHEY and CDR2 is SMNVEV (reference sequence). The CDR3 is 13 amino acids. Trimming pared 5 bases from V and 4 bases from J, leaving 11 bases between. CDR3 sequence reads: CASSPITGTEAFF. Here the CDR3 DNA reads TGTGCCAGCAGTCCGATTACAGGCACTGAAGCTTTCTTT.

The rearrangement uses TRBV10-3 and TRBJ2-2, with a tentative D call TRBD1 (5 bases). The V and J ends lost 0 bases and 7 bases respectively, with 12 bases between them. Germline V gene sequence: CDR1 ENHRY, CDR2 SYGVKD. The length of the CDR3 is 15 residues. The chain's CDR3 is CAISESQGRDGELFF. The CDR3 DNA reads TGTGCCATCAGTGAGTCGCAGGGTAGGGACGGGGAGCTGTTTTTT.

The chain links TRBV19 to TRBJ1-3, with 7 bases identical to TRBD1. J was trimmed by 5 bases and V by 5 bases; bases with no gene match: 9. This CDR3 is built from 15 residues. Germline V CDR1 and CDR2: LNHDA, SQIVND (reference sequence). DNA of the CDR3: TGTGCCAGTAGTGAGACCAGGGGGTCGAGAAACACCATATATTTT. Translating it yields CASSETRGSRNTIYF.